This entry is about one T cell receptor (beta chain). Its specificity is unknown. The table came from immunoSEQ multiplex PCR; TCRdb's copy has only in-frame clones and leaves some out. The table shows around 110,000 clones, with approximately 90% occurring only once. V lost 6 bases and J lost 8, with 16 bases in between. The CDR3 contains 13 residues. Germline-derived CDR1 and CDR2 are MNHEY and SMNVEV (reference sequence). The data were obtained in a study of OX40 agonist ivuxolimab in advanced cancers. Looking at the study overall: Mean age approximately 59 years, range about 23 to 79; roughly 82% male. Study-level points and caveats: It was also the case that some nonresponders had low normalized T-cell clonal expansion.

Sequences were derived from CD4+ or CD8+ T cells sorted from blood, sampled in a trial of the OX40 agonist ivuxolimab. This receptor was identified in an adult with an advanced solid tumor such as melanoma, head and neck, liver or kidney cancer. V gene TRBV27 combines with J gene TRBJ1-2, with a possible D match to TRBD1 (6 bases). Here the CDR3 reads CASRPSGARGYTF. CDR3 nucleotides: TGTGCCAGCAGACCTTCAGGGGCGAGAGGCTACACCTTC.